The clone carrying this TCR beta chain was observed a handful of times. The planned depth of sequencing spanned 1 in 200,000 to 1 in 1 million T cells. Measured with immunoSEQ multiplex PCR; TCRdb has only the in-frame clones, and not every one. The sample shows some 200,000 clones, approximately 70% of them seen only once. Germline assignment: CDR1 SGHDT and CDR2 YYEEEE. V was clipped by 4 bases and J by 2 bases, with 15 bases between them. The CDR3 is 15 amino acids. This record comes from a study of cytotoxic CD8 clonotypes in ibrutinib-treated CLL. The sequencing here drew on PBMCs, taken after 12 months of ibrutinib treatment. The J gene is TRBJ1-2, the V gene TRBV5-6, with D tentatively TRBD1 (5 bases). The clonotype comes from a human donor with chronic lymphocytic leukemia. The CDR3, as DNA: TGTGCCAGCAGCCCAGGCGTGTCAGGGAACTATGGCTACACCTTC. This sequence encodes CASSPGVSGNYGYTF.